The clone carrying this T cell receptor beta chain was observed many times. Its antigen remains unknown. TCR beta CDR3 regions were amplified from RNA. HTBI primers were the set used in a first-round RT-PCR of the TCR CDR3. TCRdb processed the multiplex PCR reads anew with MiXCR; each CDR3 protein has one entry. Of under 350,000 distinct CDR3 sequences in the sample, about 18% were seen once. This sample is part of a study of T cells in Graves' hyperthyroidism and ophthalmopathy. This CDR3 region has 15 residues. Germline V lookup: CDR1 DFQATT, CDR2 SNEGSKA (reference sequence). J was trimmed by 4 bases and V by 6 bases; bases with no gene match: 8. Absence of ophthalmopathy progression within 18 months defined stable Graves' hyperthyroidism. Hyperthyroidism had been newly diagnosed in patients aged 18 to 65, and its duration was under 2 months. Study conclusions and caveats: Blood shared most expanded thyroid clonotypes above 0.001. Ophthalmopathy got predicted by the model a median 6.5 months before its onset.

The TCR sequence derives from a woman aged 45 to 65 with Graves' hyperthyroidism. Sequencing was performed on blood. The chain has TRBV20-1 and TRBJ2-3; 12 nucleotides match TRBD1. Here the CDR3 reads CSASTGTGGADTQYF. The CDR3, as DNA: TGCAGTGCCTCCACCGGGACAGGGGGCGCAGATACGCAGTATTTT.